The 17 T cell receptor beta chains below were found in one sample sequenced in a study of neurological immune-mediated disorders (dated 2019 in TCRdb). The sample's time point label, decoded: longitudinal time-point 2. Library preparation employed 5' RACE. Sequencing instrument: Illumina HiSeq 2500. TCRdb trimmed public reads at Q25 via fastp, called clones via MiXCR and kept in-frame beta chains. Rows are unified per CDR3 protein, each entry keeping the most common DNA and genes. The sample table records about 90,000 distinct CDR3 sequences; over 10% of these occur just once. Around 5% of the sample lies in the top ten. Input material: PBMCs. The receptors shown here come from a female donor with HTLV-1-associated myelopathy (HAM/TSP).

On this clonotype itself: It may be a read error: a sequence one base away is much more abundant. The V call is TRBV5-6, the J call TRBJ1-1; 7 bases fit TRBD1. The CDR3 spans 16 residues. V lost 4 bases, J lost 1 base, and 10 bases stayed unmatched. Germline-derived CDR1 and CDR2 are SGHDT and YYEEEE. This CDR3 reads CASSTSPGQWNTEAFF. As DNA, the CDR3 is TGTGCCAGCAGCACATCCCCGGGACAGTGGAACACTGAAGCTTTCTTT.

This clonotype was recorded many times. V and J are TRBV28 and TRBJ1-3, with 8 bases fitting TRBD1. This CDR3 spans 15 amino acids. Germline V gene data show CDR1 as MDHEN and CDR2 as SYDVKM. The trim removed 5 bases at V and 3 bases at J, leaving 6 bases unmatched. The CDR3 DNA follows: TGTGCCAGCAGTCTATCAGGGGGCATTGGAAACACCATATATTTT. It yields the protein CASSLSGGIGNTIYF.

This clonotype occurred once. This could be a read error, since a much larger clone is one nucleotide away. CDR3 residues: CASSSVRATQFF. The DNA of the CDR3 is TGTGCCAGCAGCTCGGTTCGCGCAACACAGTTCTTC. The chain carries TRBV5-6 and TRBJ2-1; D is unclear. Trimming cost V 3 bases and J 13 bases, with 14 bases left between them. This CDR3 spans 12 amino acids. Germline assignment: CDR1 SGHDT and CDR2 YYEEEE. Based on the CDR3 plus reference TRBV5-6 and TRBJ2-1, the full variable domain is DAGVTQSPTHLIKTRGQQVTLRCSPKSGHDTVSWYQQALGQGPQFIFQYYEEEERQRGNFPDRFSGHQFPNYSSELNVNALLLGDSALYLCASSSVRATQFFGPGTRLTVL.

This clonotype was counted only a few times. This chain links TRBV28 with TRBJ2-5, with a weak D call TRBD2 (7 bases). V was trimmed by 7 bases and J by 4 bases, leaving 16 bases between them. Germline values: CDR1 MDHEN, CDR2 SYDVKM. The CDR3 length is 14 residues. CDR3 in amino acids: CASNIRGAVETQYF. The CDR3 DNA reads TGTGCCAGCAATATTCGGGGGGCGGTAGAGACCCAGTACTTC.

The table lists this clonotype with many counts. The CDR3 loop reads CASSLAGVSGELFF. DNA for the CDR3: TGCGCCAGCAGCTTGGCTGGGGTATCCGGGGAGCTGTTTTTT. The gene calls are TRBV5-1 and TRBJ2-2; D unclear. This CDR3 region has 14 residues. Trimming stripped 0 bases from V and 6 bases from J, with 9 bases between. The germline CDR1 and CDR2 sequences are SGHRS and YFSETQ.

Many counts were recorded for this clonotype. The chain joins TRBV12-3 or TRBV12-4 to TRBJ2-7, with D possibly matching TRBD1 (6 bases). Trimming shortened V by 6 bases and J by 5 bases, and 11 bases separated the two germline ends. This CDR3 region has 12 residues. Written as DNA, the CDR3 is TGTGCCAGCAGCCTCAGGGGTGACGAGCAGTACTTC. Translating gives CASSLRGDEQYF.

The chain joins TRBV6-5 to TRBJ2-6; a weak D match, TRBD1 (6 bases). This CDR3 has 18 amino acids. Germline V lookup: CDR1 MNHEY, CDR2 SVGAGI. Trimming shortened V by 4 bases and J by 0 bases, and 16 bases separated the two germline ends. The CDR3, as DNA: TGTGCCAGCAGTTTAAGACAGGCCTCCTACTCTGGGGCCAACGTCCTGACTTTC. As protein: CASSLRQASYSGANVLTF.

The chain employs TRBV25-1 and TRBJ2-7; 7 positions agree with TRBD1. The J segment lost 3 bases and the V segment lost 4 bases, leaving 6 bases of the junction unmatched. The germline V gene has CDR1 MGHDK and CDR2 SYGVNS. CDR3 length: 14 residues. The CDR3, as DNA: TGTGCCAGCAGTGTACCGGGACAGCTCTACGAGCAGTACTTC. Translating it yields CASSVPGQLYEQYF.

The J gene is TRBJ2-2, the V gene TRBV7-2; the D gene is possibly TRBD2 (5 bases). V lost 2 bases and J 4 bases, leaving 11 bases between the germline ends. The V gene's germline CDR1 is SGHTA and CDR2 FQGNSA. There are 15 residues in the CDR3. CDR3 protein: CASSLTGSGTGELFF. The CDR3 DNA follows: TGTGCCAGCAGCTTAACGGGGAGCGGCACCGGGGAGCTGTTTTTT. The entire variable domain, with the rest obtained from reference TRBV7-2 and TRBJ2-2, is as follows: GAGVSQSPSNKVTEKGKDVELRCDPISGHTALYWYRQSLGQGLEFLIYFQGNSAPDKSGLPSDRFSAERTGGSVSTLTIQRTQQEDSAVYLCASSLTGSGTGELFFGEGSRLTVL.

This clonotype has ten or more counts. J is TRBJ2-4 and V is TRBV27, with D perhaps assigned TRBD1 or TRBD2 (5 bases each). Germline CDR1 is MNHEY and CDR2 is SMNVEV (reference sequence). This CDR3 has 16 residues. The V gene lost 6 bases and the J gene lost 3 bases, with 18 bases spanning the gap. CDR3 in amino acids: CASSPLGDLVKNIQYF. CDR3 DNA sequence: TGTGCCAGCAGCCCATTGGGGGATTTAGTCAAAAACATTCAGTACTTC.

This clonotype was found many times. CDR3 protein: CASGRQGPSEQYF. CDR3 nucleotide sequence: TGTGCCAGCGGTAGACAGGGTCCGAGCGAGCAGTACTTC. The chain is built from TRBV12-3 or TRBV12-4 and TRBJ2-7, with TRBD1 matching over 7 bases. V was clipped by 8 bases and J by 6 bases; unmatched bases: 10. CDR3 length equals 13 residues.

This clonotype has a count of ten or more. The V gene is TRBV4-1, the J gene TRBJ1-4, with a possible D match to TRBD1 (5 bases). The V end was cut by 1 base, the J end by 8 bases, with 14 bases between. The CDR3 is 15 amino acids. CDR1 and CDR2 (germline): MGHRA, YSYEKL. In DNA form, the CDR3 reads TGCGCCAGCAGCCAAGTTGGGGCCCGGGGGGAAAAACTGTTTTTT. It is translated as CASSQVGARGEKLFF.

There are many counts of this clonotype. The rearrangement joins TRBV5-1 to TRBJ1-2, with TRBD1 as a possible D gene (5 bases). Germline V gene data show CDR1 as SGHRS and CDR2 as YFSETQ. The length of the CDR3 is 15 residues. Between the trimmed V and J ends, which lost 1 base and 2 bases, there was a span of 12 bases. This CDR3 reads CASSLTSGANYGYTF. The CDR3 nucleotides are TGCGCCAGCAGCTTGACAAGCGGGGCAAACTATGGCTACACCTTC.

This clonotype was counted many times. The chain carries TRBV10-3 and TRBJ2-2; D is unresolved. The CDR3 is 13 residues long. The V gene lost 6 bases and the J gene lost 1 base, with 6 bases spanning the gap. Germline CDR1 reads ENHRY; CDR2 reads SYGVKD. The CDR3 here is CAISLLNTGELFF. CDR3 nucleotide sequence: TGTGCCATCAGCCTCCTGAACACCGGGGAGCTGTTTTTT.

CDR3 protein: CASKPTRTGKTDTQYF. For the CDR3, the DNA is TGTGCCAGCAAACCAACACGGACAGGGAAGACAGATACGCAGTATTTT. The chain links TRBV28 to TRBJ2-3; 8 bases are shared with TRBD1. There are 16 residues in the CDR3. The V and J ends lost 7 bases and 3 bases, in that order; junction bases with no gene match: 12. The V gene's germline CDR1 is MDHEN and CDR2 SYDVKM. Full variable domain (remainder filled in from reference TRBV28 and TRBJ2-3): DVKVTQSSRYLVKRTGEKVFLECVQDMDHENMFWYRQDPGLGLRLIYFSYDVKMKEKGDIPEGYSVSREKKERFSLILESASTNQTSMYLCASKPTRTGKTDTQYFGPGTRLTVL.

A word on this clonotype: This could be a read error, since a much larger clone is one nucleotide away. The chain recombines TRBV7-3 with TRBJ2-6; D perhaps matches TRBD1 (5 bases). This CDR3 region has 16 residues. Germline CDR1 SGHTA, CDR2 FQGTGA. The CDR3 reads CASSFGWPTGANVMTF. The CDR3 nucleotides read TGTGCCAGCAGCTTTGGTTGGCCCACTGGGGCCAACGTCATGACTTTC.

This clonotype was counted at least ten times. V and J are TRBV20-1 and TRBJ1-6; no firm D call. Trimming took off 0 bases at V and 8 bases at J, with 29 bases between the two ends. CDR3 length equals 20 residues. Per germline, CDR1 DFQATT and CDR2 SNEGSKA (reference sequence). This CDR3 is CSARDPLEGGLGGPHSPLHF. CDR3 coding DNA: TGCAGTGCTAGAGATCCCCTGGAGGGTGGTTTAGGAGGGCCCCATTCACCCCTCCACTTT.